This T cell receptor (beta chain) came from a study of early T cells in non-severe SARS-CoV-2 infection. Overall study: Unsorted whole-blood RNA was sequenced in bulk, leaving chains unpaired.

Study-wide results and limits: Database matching using VDJdb favored anti-spike CD8 responses, with private and CD4 specificities left missing.

As for this clonotype: Its antigen remains unidentified.

As part of library construction, unique molecular identifiers were attached to individual cDNA molecules. TCRdb recomputed calls from the 5' RACE reads with MiXCR, one row per CDR3 protein. Among fewer than 85,000 distinct CDR3 sequences, about 13% were seen once, and the ten largest hold nearly 6%. This CDR3 has 11 amino acids. Per germline, CDR1 MDHEN and CDR2 SYDVKM. The V and J ends lost 5 bases and 1 base respectively, with 1 base between them. The clonotype comes from an adult who was a healthcare worker with PCR-confirmed SARS-CoV-2 infection or an uninfected control (not recorded which). The J gene is TRBJ2-3, the V gene TRBV28; unclear D gene. Sample: whole blood. For the CDR3, the DNA is TGTGCCAGCAGTCGCACAGATACGCAGTATTTT. Its translation is CASSRTDTQYF.